This T cell receptor beta chain was obtained from a study of naive and memory T cell subsets. General study results and limits: Possibly reflecting memory cells re-expressing CD45RA, a few larger clonotypes occurred in naive repertoires, especially CD8.

This clonotype was counted many times. Its antigen is not known. Both TRBC1 and TRBC2 were covered by a beta constant-region primer of two equimolar oligonucleotides. Ligated cDNA was amplified by four rounds of PCR with nested alpha and beta constant-region primers and SP2. TCRdb passed the UMI-ligation and nested PCR reads through MiXCR, listing each CDR3 protein once. The sample shows approximately 150,000 distinct CDR3 sequences, roughly 20% of them seen only once. This CDR3 is 17 amino acids long. Deletions cut 1 base from V and 0 bases from J, with 12 bases between. Per the germline V gene, CDR1 is KGHSH and CDR2 is LQKENI.

This receptor was obtained from a human donor in good health. The sequencing input was naive CD4+ T cells from blood. The chain is built from TRBV18 and TRBJ2-2, with a weak D call TRBD2 (5 bases). CDR3 bases: TGTGCCAGCTCACCACAAAGTCCCGGGACGAACACCGGGGAGCTGTTTTTT. Protein product: CASSPQSPGTNTGELFF.